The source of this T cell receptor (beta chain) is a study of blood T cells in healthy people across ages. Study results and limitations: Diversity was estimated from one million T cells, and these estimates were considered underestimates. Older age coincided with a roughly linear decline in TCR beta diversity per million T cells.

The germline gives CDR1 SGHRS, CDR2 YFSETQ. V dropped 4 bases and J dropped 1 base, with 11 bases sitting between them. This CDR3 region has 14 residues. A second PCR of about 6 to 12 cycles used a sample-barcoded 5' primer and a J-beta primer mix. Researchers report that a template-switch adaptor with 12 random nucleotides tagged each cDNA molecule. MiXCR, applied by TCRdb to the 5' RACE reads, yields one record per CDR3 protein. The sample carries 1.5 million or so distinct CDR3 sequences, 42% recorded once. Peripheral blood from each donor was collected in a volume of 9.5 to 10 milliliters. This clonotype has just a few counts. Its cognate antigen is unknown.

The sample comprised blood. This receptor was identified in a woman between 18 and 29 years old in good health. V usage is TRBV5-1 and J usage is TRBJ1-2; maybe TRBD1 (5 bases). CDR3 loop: CASSQDNINYGYTF. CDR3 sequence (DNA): TGCGCCAGCAGCCAGGACAACATTAACTATGGCTACACCTTC.